Here is one TCR beta chain with its context. Its target is unknown. This CDR3 has 14 amino acids. Germline CDR1 SGHRS, CDR2 YFSETQ. Trimming removed 3 bases from V and 4 bases from J, with 11 bases in between. These data originate in a study of cytomegalovirus exposure and HLA in healthy donors. Study-wide background: Previous work identified roughly 120 million unique TCR beta sequences from about 200 million T cells. The Caucasian-associated ancestry cluster contained 81% of the approximately 390 genotyped donors. Broader study findings: Links to common viral pathogens appeared, in a later analysis, for several of the most significant clusters. It was likely that a cluster of highly shared sequence variants was a sequencing artifact.

The PCR used 60 Vbeta and 13 Jbeta primers. Produced via immunoSEQ multiplex PCR; TCRdb's table is partial and in-frame only. This table holds 100,000 to 150,000 clones, 70% to 80% found once. The sequence came from a woman between 50 and 59 years old in good health and CMV-seronegative. Material: PBMCs. This chain uses TRBV5-1 with TRBJ2-1; D is unclear. This chain's CDR3 is CASSSPAQYNEQFF. The CDR3 region has the DNA TGCGCCAGCAGCTCTCCCGCTCAGTACAATGAGCAGTTCTTC. Combining the CDR3 with reference TRBV5-1 and TRBJ2-1 gives the whole variable domain KAGVTQTPRYLIKTRGQQVTLSCSPISGHRSVSWYQQTPGQGLQFLFEYFSETQRNKGNFPGRFSGRQFSNSRSEMNVSTLELGDSALYLCASSSPAQYNEQFFGPGTRLTVL.